This T cell receptor beta chain is from a study of regulatory T cells in long-lasting Graves disease. Turning to the study itself: Graves' patients, diagnosed recently, had received antithyroid drugs under 3 months.

Study-level findings and limits: TCR diversity was lower in persistent Graves' patients than in newly diagnosed ones.

In this sample, this clonotype turned up a few times. Its antigen remains unidentified. CDR3-region Arm-PCR and iRepertoire HTBI primers produced the TCR beta libraries. One entry per CDR3 protein, called by TCRdb with MiXCR from the multiplex PCR reads. The table has hundreds of thousands of distinct CDR3 sequences, roughly 16% seen once; the top ten hold about 20%. The time point here: newly diagnosed GD, antithyroid drugs for less than 3 months. RNA extracted from PBMCs served as the sequencing template. The CDR3 loop spans 13 amino acids. Germline CDR1 reads ENHRY; CDR2 reads SYGVKD. Losses at the gene ends were 9 bases for V and 8 bases for J; bases not matched to a gene: 9.

The rearrangement links TRBV10-3 to TRBJ1-4, with 7 bases fitting TRBD1. The receptor was isolated from a female donor with Graves disease. The sample in question was peripheral blood mononuclear cells (PBMCs), obtained at new diagnosis, from a patient treated with antithyroid drugs. The CDR3: CAIRQGGEEKLFF. CDR3 sequence (DNA): TGTGCCATTAGACAGGGAGGGGAGGAAAAACTGTTTTTT.